One sample yielded the 16 T cell receptor beta chains listed below, sequenced in a study of T cells in Graves' hyperthyroidism and ophthalmopathy. The source material, RNA transcripts, was used to amplify TCR beta CDR3 regions. The primer set for the first-round RT-PCR of the TCR CDR3 was HTBI. TCRdb independently ran MiXCR on the multiplex PCR reads; one entry per CDR3 protein. This repertoire shows hundreds of thousands of distinct CDR3 sequences, roughly 15% found once; its top ten account for 4% to 5.5%. The sample taken for sequencing was blood. All receptors come from a middle-aged woman with Graves' ophthalmopathy.

This chain uses TRBV10-3 with TRBJ2-2; 7 nucleotides align to TRBD1. Germline values: CDR1 ENHRY, CDR2 SYGVKD. Losses at the gene ends were 2 bases for V and 7 bases for J; bases not matched to a gene: 10. The CDR3 length is 16 residues. CDR3 DNA: TGTGCCATCAGTGAGCGACACAGGGGAGCCGTCGGGGAGCTGTTTTTT. This codes for CAISERHRGAVGELFF.

The sample holds a few counts of this clonotype. J is TRBJ2-2 and V is TRBV28; D not resolved. The V gene lost 6 bases and the J gene lost 0 bases, with 11 bases spanning the gap. This CDR3 has 15 residues. The germline V gene encodes CDR1 MDHEN and CDR2 SYDVKM. CDR3 sequence: CASRRATANTGELFF. In nucleotides, the CDR3 is TGTGCCAGCAGACGGGCCACCGCGAACACCGGGGAGCTGTTTTTT.

This clonotype showed up just a few times. The junction shows a germline mismatch at one end, possibly a read error. The chain recombines TRBV11-2 with TRBJ2-5, with D perhaps TRBD2 (6 bases). Germline loops: CDR1 SGHAT, CDR2 FQNNGV. The CDR3 is made up of 13 amino acids. CDR3 sequence (DNA): TGTGCCAGCACCCCTACAGAACGGGAGACCCGGTACTTC. It specifies CASTPTERETRYF.

In its sample, this clonotype was seen many times. The V and J genes are TRBV29-1 and TRBJ2-5, with a weak D call TRBD1 (7 bases). The CDR3 is 12 residues long. The germline gives CDR1 SQVTM, CDR2 ANQGSEA. The CDR3 nucleotides read TGCTCCGGAGGGGGCCGTCAAGAGACCCAGTACTTC. It yields the protein CSGGGRQETQYF.

The sample holds many counts of this clonotype. This rearrangement joins TRBV20-1 to TRBJ2-7, with 10 bases matching TRBD2. The germline CDR1 and CDR2 sequences are DFQATT and SNEGSKA (reference sequence). V was pared by 6 bases and J by 7 bases, with 15 bases of the junction left unmatched. The CDR3 contains 15 residues. The CDR3 loop reads CSAQTLAGDPLEQYF. The CDR3 DNA follows: TGCAGTGCCCAGACCCTAGCGGGAGACCCTCTGGAGCAGTACTTC.

The chain couples TRBV3-1 to TRBJ2-2; D not certain. The V end lost 4 bases, the J end lost 8 bases, and 14 bases lay between the germline ends. This CDR3 is built from 14 residues. Germline CDR1 LGHDT, CDR2 YNNKEL (reference sequence). The CDR3 is CASSLMTAAGELFF. CDR3 DNA: TGTGCCAGCAGCCTCATGACCGCGGCGGGGGAGCTGTTTTTT. Full variable domain (missing parts from reference TRBV3-1 and TRBJ2-2): DTAVSQTPKYLVTQMGNDKSIKCEQNLGHDTMYWYKQDSKKFLKIMFSYNNKELIINETVPNRFSPKSPDKAHLNLHINSLELGDSAVYFCASSLMTAAGELFFGEGSRLTVL.

V is TRBV6-5 and J is TRBJ1-5; TRBD1 is a possible D gene (6 bases). In germline, CDR1 is MNHEY, CDR2 SVGAGI. There are 17 residues in the CDR3. Trimming cost V 6 bases and J 2 bases, with 20 bases left between them. The CDR3, as DNA: TGTGCCAGCAGGTTAACAGGGCCCCCAGATCGCAATCAGCCCCAGCATTTT. Its protein is CASRLTGPPDRNQPQHF.

This clonotype appeared a few times. The chain employs TRBV20-1 and TRBJ2-7; D not resolved. The CDR3 contains 13 residues. Trimming took off 6 bases at V and 1 base at J, with 13 bases between the two ends. Germline CDR1 DFQATT, CDR2 SNEGSKA (reference sequence). DNA of the CDR3: TGCAGTGCCGAGACCGCCTCTTCCTACGAGCAGTACTTC. Encoded protein: CSAETASSYEQYF.

This clonotype was recorded many times. V gene TRBV27 combines with J gene TRBJ1-1; 7 bases line up with TRBD1. CDR1 and CDR2 (germline): MNHEY, SMNVEV (reference sequence). The CDR3 runs to 12 residues. Trimming at V came to 4 bases and at J to 8 bases, leaving 4 bases not matched to a gene. The chain's CDR3 is CASSSLTGEAFF. The CDR3 coding sequence is TGTGCCAGCAGTTCACTGACAGGGGAAGCTTTCTTT.

This clonotype was counted many times. The chain employs TRBV28 and TRBJ2-7; maybe TRBD2 (6 bases). This CDR3 comprises 14 residues. Germline V lookup: CDR1 MDHEN, CDR2 SYDVKM. V gave up 8 bases and J gave up 3 bases, with 17 bases separating them. The CDR3: CASSGFEGGYEQYF. CDR3 coding DNA: TGTGCCAGCTCGGGGTTCGAGGGAGGCTACGAGCAGTACTTC.

There are a few counts of this clonotype. V is TRBV20-1 and J is TRBJ2-7, with TRBD2 as a possible D gene (6 bases). This CDR3 has 14 residues. CDR1 DFQATT and CDR2 SNEGSKA come from the germline V gene (reference sequence). Trimming removed 4 bases from V and 2 bases from J, with 15 bases in between. The CDR3 reads CSATAAGSPYEQYF. In nucleotides, the CDR3 is TGCAGTGCTACGGCGGCGGGGAGCCCCTACGAGCAGTACTTC.

This clonotype has a count of ten or more. The rearrangement uses TRBV2 and TRBJ2-7; D not resolved. This CDR3 contains 14 residues. Germline V lookup: CDR1 SNHLY, CDR2 FYNNEI. V lost 3 bases, J lost 0 bases, and 9 bases lay in between. The chain's CDR3 is CASSDVNLSYEQYF. DNA for the CDR3: TGTGCCAGCAGTGACGTCAACCTCTCCTACGAGCAGTACTTC.

This clonotype appeared a single time. The chain couples TRBV6-1 to TRBJ2-6, with 10 positions matching TRBD1. Germline CDR1 reads MNHNS; CDR2 reads SASEGT. The CDR3 is 17 residues long. Losses at the gene ends were 7 bases for V and 3 bases for J; bases not matched to a gene: 9. CDR3: CASTRGQGVVGANVLTF. CDR3 coding DNA: TGTGCCAGCACCCGCGGACAGGGGGTAGTTGGGGCCAACGTCCTGACTTTC.

This rearrangement joins TRBV19 to TRBJ2-7; D gene ambiguous. The CDR3 length is 13 residues. V lost 6 bases and J 2 bases, leaving 11 bases between the germline ends. Per the germline V gene, CDR1 is LNHDA and CDR2 is SQIVND (reference sequence). The CDR3 DNA sequence: TGTGCCAGTAGGTACTCGAACACCTACGAGCAGTACTTC. Translation gives CASRYSNTYEQYF.

This clonotype was seen at least ten times. The rearrangement links TRBV6-2 or TRBV6-3 to TRBJ2-5; D is unclear. CDR3 length: 12 amino acids. Germline assignment: CDR1 MNHEY and CDR2 SVGEGT. V was shortened by 6 bases and J by 5 bases, with 10 bases between the two germline ends. CDR3 DNA sequence: TGTGCCAGCAGAGCCCTCGCTGAGACCCAGTACTTC. Translation gives CASRALAETQYF.

Ten or more counts support this clonotype. J is TRBJ2-7 and V is TRBV28; 9 bases line up with TRBD1. Germline loops: CDR1 MDHEN, CDR2 SYDVKM. CDR3 length: 15 amino acids. Unmatched junction bases numbered 3, after V lost 1 base and J lost 2 bases. Here the CDR3 DNA reads TGTGCCAGCAGTTTATACAGGGGGCGGGCCTACGAGCAGTACTTC. Protein: CASSLYRGRAYEQYF. Full variable domain (outside the CDR3, taken from reference TRBV28 and TRBJ2-7): DVKVTQSSRYLVKRTGEKVFLECVQDMDHENMFWYRQDPGLGLRLIYFSYDVKMKEKGDIPEGYSVSREKKERFSLILESASTNQTSMYLCASSLYRGRAYEQYFGPGTRLTVT.